This TCR beta chain was sequenced for a study of blood T cell repertoires in COVID-19. Overall study: The United States, Italy and Spain supplied acute and convalescent COVID-19 samples. Sources were T cells, B-cell-depleted T cells, or PBMCs; the material itself was cDNA or gDNA.

In the authors' workflow: Reference gene primer amplification in the assay estimated nucleated cell counts. Only in-frame clones appear in the TCRdb table, and some are missing; sequencing was by immunoSEQ multiplex PCR. V and J calls and clone size come straight from that table; D and trimming were deduced from the DNA. In the table there are roughly 74,000 clones, approximately 86% of which are singletons. The CDR3 runs 14 residues. Trimming pared 0 bases from V and 7 bases from J, leaving 13 bases between. Germline CDR1 reads MGHRA; CDR2 reads YSYEKL. This clone has only a few counts. This clonotype was obtained from a woman of 80 years or more with active or convalescent COVID-19. Sequencing was carried out using peripheral blood. The chain has TRBV4-1 and TRBJ2-7, with D maybe TRBD2 (5 bases). CDR3 coding DNA: TGCGCCAGCAGCCAAGACCGGATCCCGGGGGAGCAGTACTTC. Amino acids: CASSQDRIPGEQYF.